This TCR beta chain was sequenced in a study of OX40 agonist ivuxolimab in advanced cancers. The wider study: Those treated in dose escalation had hepatocellular carcinoma, melanoma, renal cell cancer or head and neck cancer.

Only in-frame clones appear in the TCRdb table, and some are missing; sequencing was by immunoSEQ multiplex PCR. In the table there are 47,000 or so clones, roughly 90% of which are singletons. The CDR3 has 13 residues. Trimming at V came to 2 bases and at J to 6 bases, leaving 4 bases not matched to a gene. The V gene's germline CDR1 is MDHEN and CDR2 SYDVKM. The chain uses TRBV28 and TRBJ2-7; 7 bases are a match to TRBD1. The sequence was obtained from an adult with an advanced solid tumor such as melanoma, head and neck, liver or kidney cancer. Sequencing used CD4+ or CD8+ T cells sorted from blood, obtained in a trial of the OX40 agonist ivuxolimab. The CDR3 sequence: CASSLVRGLEQYF. The CDR3 DNA follows: TGTGCCAGCAGTTTAGTAAGGGGGCTCGAGCAGTACTTC.